These 17 T cell receptor beta chains were all obtained from the same sample, sequenced in a study of blood T cells in healthy people across ages. Through a sample-barcoded 5' primer and a J-beta primer mix, a second PCR was run for roughly 7 to 11 cycles. From the 5' RACE reads, TCRdb called clonotypes with MiXCR, one entry per CDR3 protein. The sample lists 540,000 or so distinct CDR3 sequences, roughly 48% occurring once. Material: blood. These receptors originate from a man at least 80 years old in good health.

The J gene is TRBJ2-3, the V gene TRBV20-1, with D possibly TRBD2 on 8 matching bases. There are 18 residues in the CDR3. The V end was cut by 6 bases, the J end by 6 bases, with 31 bases between. Germline V gene lookup returns CDR1 DFQATT and CDR2 SNEGSKA (reference sequence). The CDR3 sequence: CSAMTGFSGTSDLDTQYF. The CDR3 bases are TGCAGTGCCATGACAGGGTTTAGCGGGACAAGCGACTTGGATACGCAGTATTTT.

The chain combines TRBV6-2 or TRBV6-3 with TRBJ2-2, with D possibly being TRBD1 (5 bases). Trimming took 7 bases from V and 2 from J, leaving 11 bases between them. This CDR3 has 14 amino acids. Germline assignment: CDR1 MNHEY and CDR2 SVGEGT. The CDR3 protein is CASTRGGNTGELFF. The CDR3 DNA follows: TGTGCCAGCACAAGGGGCGGAAACACCGGGGAGCTGTTTTTT.

This clonotype was observed many times. The V and J genes are TRBV7-2 and TRBJ2-3; no clear D gene. Germline CDR1 reads SGHTA; CDR2 reads FQGNSA. V lost 5 bases and J lost 0, with 9 bases in between. The length of the CDR3 is 14 residues. CDR3 nucleotides: TGTGCCAGCAGCCTCGGACGCAGCACAGATACGCAGTATTTT. As protein: CASSLGRSTDTQYF. The variable domain in full, completed from reference TRBV7-2 and TRBJ2-3, reads GAGVSQSPSNKVTEKGKDVELRCDPISGHTALYWYRQSLGQGLEFLIYFQGNSAPDKSGLPSDRFSAERTGGSVSTLTIQRTQQEDSAVYLCASSLGRSTDTQYFGPGTRLTVL.

This clonotype has only a few counts. A clone one base away is much larger, so this may be a read error. This sequence joins TRBV6-5 and TRBJ2-1, with a tentative D call TRBD2 (6 bases). The end of the DNA fits TRBJ2-7 better, so the J call may be wrong. Germline V gene sequence: CDR1 MNHEY, CDR2 SVGAGI. The CDR3 is made up of 17 amino acids. This CDR3 reads CASSYLGTQISYNEQYF. CDR3 in DNA: TGTGCCAGCAGTTACCTCGGGACTCAAATTTCCTACAATGAGCAGTACTTC.

This rearrangement joins TRBV2 to TRBJ2-1; D is uncertain. The CDR3 loop spans 14 amino acids. Germline CDR1 reads SNHLY; CDR2 reads FYNNEI. The V end lost 5 bases, the J end lost 2 bases, and 10 bases lay between the germline ends. For the CDR3, the DNA is TGTGCCAGCAGTTCCTTGCCTCCCTACAATGAGCAGTTCTTC. Translated: CASSSLPPYNEQFF.

The chain combines TRBV6-5 with TRBJ1-2; 10 bases agree with TRBD1. This CDR3 has 15 residues. Germline V lookup: CDR1 MNHEY, CDR2 SVGAGI. The trim removed 6 bases at V and 4 bases at J, leaving 8 bases unmatched. Written as DNA, the CDR3 is TGTGCCAGCAGCCAGGGACAGGGGACCTCCTATGGCTACACCTTC. It encodes CASSQGQGTSYGYTF.

The V call is TRBV27, the J call TRBJ2-1, with 7 nucleotides matching TRBD2. Trimming removed 3 bases from V and 8 bases from J; junction bases left unmatched: 10. The CDR3 contains 15 residues. CDR1 is MNHEY and CDR2 is SMNVEV in the germline V gene (reference sequence). The CDR3 loop reads CASSFRGLAGDEQFF. CDR3 DNA: TGTGCCAGCAGTTTCCGCGGACTGGCGGGGGATGAGCAGTTCTTC.

J is TRBJ2-1 and V is TRBV6-2 or TRBV6-3; no clear D gene. Germline CDR1 MNHEY, CDR2 SVGEGT. The CDR3 is 13 amino acids. V was shortened by 6 bases and J by 2 bases, with 8 bases between the two germline ends. The CDR3 spells CASSLLPYNEQFF. The CDR3, as DNA: TGTGCCAGCAGCCTCCTCCCCTACAATGAGCAGTTCTTC.

The J gene is TRBJ2-1, the V gene TRBV5-1; tentative D call: TRBD2 (6 bases). Germline CDR1 is SGHRS and CDR2 is YFSETQ. CDR3 length: 13 residues. Trimming took off 1 base at V and 8 bases at J, with 10 bases between the two ends. The CDR3 DNA is TGCGCCAGCAGCTTGACTAGCTTAGATGAGCAGTTCTTC. Translation: CASSLTSLDEQFF.

This sequence joins TRBV7-8 and TRBJ2-5, with 7 bases matching TRBD2. Germline trimming cut 1 base from V and 5 bases from J; bases unmatched to any gene: 7. This CDR3 is built from 15 residues. From germline, CDR1 is SGHVS and CDR2 FQNEAQ. CDR3 DNA sequence: TGTGCCAGCAGCTTAGTGGGGGAGGGCCTTGAGACCCAGTACTTC. Translating it yields CASSLVGEGLETQYF.

This chain joins TRBV7-3 and TRBJ2-1; tentative D call: TRBD1 (5 bases). The CDR3 spans 13 residues. Germline V CDR1 and CDR2: SGHTA, FQGTGA. With 2 bases removed from V and 5 bases from J, the gap between germline ends came to 7 bases. CDR3 DNA sequence: TGTGCCAGCAGCTTAGGGGCCAACAATGAGCAGTTCTTC. This translates into CASSLGANNEQFF.

This chain joins TRBV5-1 and TRBJ2-1; 9 bases fit TRBD1. The CDR3 extends over 15 amino acids. Germline assignment: CDR1 SGHRS and CDR2 YFSETQ. The junction had 6 bases not matched to a gene; V was cut back by 4 bases and J by 4 bases. CDR3 nucleotide sequence: TGCGCCAGCAGCGTGGAGGGACAGGGTTACAATGAGCAGTTCTTC. Its translation is CASSVEGQGYNEQFF.

The chain combines TRBV7-3 with TRBJ2-1; 11 bases line up with TRBD1. The V and J ends lost 2 bases and 7 bases, in that order; junction bases with no gene match: 4. The CDR3 contains 15 residues. Germline assignment: CDR1 SGHTA and CDR2 FQGTGA. CDR3 nucleotides: TGTGCCAGCAGCTTACAAGGGACAGGGGGTAATGAGCAGTTCTTC. It specifies CASSLQGTGGNEQFF.

The V call is TRBV5-1, the J call TRBJ1-2, with 9 bases identical to TRBD1. CDR1 and CDR2 from the germline V gene are SGHRS and YFSETQ. The CDR3 covers 15 residues. V trimming: 5 bases; J trimming: 2 bases; junction bases outside the gene matches: 7. The CDR3 here is CASSTGQGRNYGYTF. The DNA of the CDR3 is TGCGCCAGCAGTACGGGACAGGGCCGGAACTATGGCTACACCTTC.

This chain uses TRBV4-2 with TRBJ2-7; no firm D call. The CDR3 is 16 residues long. CDR1 is LGHNA and CDR2 is YNFKEQ in the germline V gene. The V end lost 0 bases, the J end lost 1 base, and 13 bases lay between the germline ends. The CDR3 is CASSQDQTEQSYEQYF. The CDR3 bases are TGTGCCAGCAGCCAAGATCAAACAGAACAGTCCTACGAGCAGTACTTC.

With regard to this clonotype: Sequence at one end of the junction differs from germline and may be a read error. V is TRBV6-5 and J is TRBJ2-4, with 11 bases identical to TRBD2. The CDR3 extends over 15 amino acids. CDR1 is MNHEY and CDR2 is SVGAGI in the germline V gene. The CDR3 loop is CASRAGTSGTYGQYF. The CDR3, as DNA: TGCGCCAGCAGGGCCGGGACTAGCGGAACCTACGGGCAGTACTTC.

This clonotype was seen only a few times. The chain employs TRBV6-6 and TRBJ1-1, with 8 bases lining up with TRBD1. The CDR3 loop spans 15 amino acids. Germline V gene data show CDR1 as MNHNY and CDR2 as SVGAGI (reference sequence). The V and J ends lost 0 bases and 3 bases, in that order; junction bases with no gene match: 3. The CDR3 spells CASSYSDRVDTEAFF. The CDR3 nucleotides read TGTGCCAGCAGTTACTCGGACAGGGTGGACACTGAAGCTTTCTTT.